This T cell receptor (beta chain) is from a study of shared clonotypes between healthy human individuals. Study-level results: Having only a few donors restricted how much genetic and exposure-history diversity was captured.

In its sample, this clone was seen a few times. Its antigen is unidentified. Every subset's genomic DNA went evenly onto several immunoSEQ plates. In the authors' workflow: From ImmunoSEQ came sequences covering only the junction and carrying no quality scores, so filtering differed. Measured with immunoSEQ multiplex PCR; TCRdb has only the in-frame clones, and not every one. V, J and clone size reflect that table, while D and trimming were determined from the DNA. The profile covers about 530,000 clones, with over 60% appearing a single time and roughly an eighth taken by the ten largest. CDR1 is MDHEN and CDR2 is SYDVKM in the germline V gene. This CDR3 spans 13 amino acids. Trimming pared 4 bases from V and 8 bases from J, leaving 14 bases between.

Source material: PBMCs. This chain joins TRBV28 and TRBJ1-1, with a weak D call TRBD1 (5 bases). The TCR sequence derives from a woman between 40 and 50 years old in good health. Some clones in this sample may be carry-over from other donors' samples. The CDR3 reads CASSSNSGREAFF. The CDR3 region has the DNA TGTGCCAGCAGTTCGAACTCGGGACGCGAAGCTTTCTTT.